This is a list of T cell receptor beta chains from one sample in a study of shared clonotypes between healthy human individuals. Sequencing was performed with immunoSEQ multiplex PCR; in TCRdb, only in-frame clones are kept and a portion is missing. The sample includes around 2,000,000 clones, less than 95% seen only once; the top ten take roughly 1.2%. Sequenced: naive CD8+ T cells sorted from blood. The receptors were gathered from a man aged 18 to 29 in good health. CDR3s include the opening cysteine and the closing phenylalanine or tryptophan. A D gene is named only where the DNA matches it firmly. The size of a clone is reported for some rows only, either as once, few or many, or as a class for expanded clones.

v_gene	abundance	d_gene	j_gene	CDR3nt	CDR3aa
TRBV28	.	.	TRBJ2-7	TGTGCCAGCAGTCACCCCCTGCGGGGCCACGAGCAGTACTTC	CASSHPLRGHEQYF
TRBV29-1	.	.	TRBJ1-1	TGCAGCGTTGAAGATGGGTTGACTGAAGCTTTCTTT	CSVEDGLTEAFF
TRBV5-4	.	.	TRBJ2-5	TGTGCCAGCAGCTTGGGCAGCCAAGAGACCCAGTACTTC	CASSLGSQETQYF
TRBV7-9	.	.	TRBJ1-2	TGTGCCAGCAGCTTAGCGAATCAGCTTAACTATGGCTACACCTTC	CASSLANQLNYGYTF
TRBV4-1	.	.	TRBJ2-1	TGCGCCAGCAGCCAAGTGGCAGGGTCATACGATGAGCAGTTCTTC	CASSQVAGSYDEQFF
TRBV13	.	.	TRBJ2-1	TGTGCCAGCAGCTTATGGGGCCACTCCTACAATGAGCAGTTCTTC	CASSLWGHSYNEQFF
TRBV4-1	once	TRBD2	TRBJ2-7	TGCGCCAGCAGCCAAGGACTAGCGCTTTCCTACGAGCAGTACTTC	CASSQGLALSYEQYF
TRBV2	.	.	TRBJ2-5	TGTGCCAGTGACGGGGGACAAGAGACCCAGTACTTC	CASDGGQETQYF
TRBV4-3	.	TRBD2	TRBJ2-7	TGCGCCAGCAGCCAAGATTCCGGGGGGTCTCCCCCTGGGGAGCAGTACTTC	CASSQDSGGSPPGEQYF
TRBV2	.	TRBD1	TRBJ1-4	TGTGCCAGCCGGGGACAGGGTTATGAAAAACTGTTTTTT	CASRGQGYEKLFF
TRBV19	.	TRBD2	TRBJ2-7	TGTGCCAGTAGTATTAGCGGGAGCTCCTACGAGCAGTACTTC	CASSISGSSYEQYF
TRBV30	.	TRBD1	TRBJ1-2	TGTGCCTGGTCGGGACAGGGGAAGTACTATGGCTACACCTTC	CAWSGQGKYYGYTF
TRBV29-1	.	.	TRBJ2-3	TGCAGCGTTGAGCTAAGAGTCGGCACAGATACGCAGTATTTT	CSVELRVGTDTQYF
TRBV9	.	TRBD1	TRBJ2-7	TGTGCCAGCAGCAACGGACAGGGGAACGAGCAGTACTTC	CASSNGQGNEQYF
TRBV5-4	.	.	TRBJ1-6	TGTGCCAGCAGCTTGGCCACTGGACAGATAAATTCACCCCTCCACTTT	CASSLATGQINSPLHF
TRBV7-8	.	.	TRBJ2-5	TGTGCCAGCACCCTGGGGGCTAGCGGAGAGACCCAGTACTTC	CASTLGASGETQYF
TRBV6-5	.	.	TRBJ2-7	TGTGCCAGCAGCTCTACAGGGCCCACCTCCTACGAGCAGTACTTC	CASSSTGPTSYEQYF
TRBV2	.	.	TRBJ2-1	TGTGCCAGCTCGGGGGAAGTCTCCTACAATGAGCAGTTCTTC	CASSGEVSYNEQFF
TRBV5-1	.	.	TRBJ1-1	TGCGCCAGCAGCTTGACAGGGTCGAACACTGAAGCTTTCTTT	CASSLTGSNTEAFF
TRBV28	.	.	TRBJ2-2	TGTGCCAGCAGCCACGCACCGGACCTTCTGTTTTTT	CASSHAPDLLFF
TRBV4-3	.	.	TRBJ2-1	TGCGCCAGCAGCCAAGATCTAAGTGCGGAGCGGAGTTCCTACAATGAGCAGTTCTTC	CASSQDLSAERSSYNEQFF
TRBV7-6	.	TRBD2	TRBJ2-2	TGTGCCAGCAGCTTACTCGATGCTCGTGGCGGGAGTTTGACCGGGGAGCTGTTTTTT	CASSLLDARGGSLTGELFF
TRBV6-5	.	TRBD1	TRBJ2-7	TGTGCCAGCAGTTACTCAACTTTGACAGGGGCGGACGAGCAGTACTTC	CASSYSTLTGADEQYF
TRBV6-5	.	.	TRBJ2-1	TGTGCCAGCAGCCTGGATCGGGACCGCTTGTTCTTC	CASSLDRDRLFF
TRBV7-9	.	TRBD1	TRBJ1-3	TGTGCCAGCAGCCCGACAGGGATTGGAAACACCATATATTTT	CASSPTGIGNTIYF
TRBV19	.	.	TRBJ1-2	TGTGCCAGTAGTATAAAACCCTACGGCGACAGTAACTATGGCTACACCTTC	CASSIKPYGDSNYGYTF
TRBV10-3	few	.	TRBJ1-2	TGTGCCATCAGTGAGTCCCAGGGCCTTGGCTACACCTTC	CAISESQGLGYTF
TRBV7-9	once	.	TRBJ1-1	TGTGCCAGCAGCTCCCCGGCAGGGGAAGGGACTGAAGCTTTCTTT	CASSSPAGEGTEAFF
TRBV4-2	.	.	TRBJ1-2	TGTGCCAGCAGCCAAGAGGAGACGCCCTCAGCAGGCTACACCTTC	CASSQEETPSAGYTF
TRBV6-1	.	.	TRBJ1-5	TGTGCCAGCAGTGGGAGGAGGGGGGATCAGCCCCAGCATTTT	CASSGRRGDQPQHF
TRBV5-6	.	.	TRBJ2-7	TGTGCCAGCACCCACTGGCCGGCAGCCTACGAGCAGTACTTC	CASTHWPAAYEQYF
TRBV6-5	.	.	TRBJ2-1	TGTGCCAGCAGTTACTCAGTGGGCGGCGAGCAGTTCTTC	CASSYSVGGEQFF
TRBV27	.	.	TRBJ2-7	TGTGCCAGCAGCCCCGTAGGCCCCTACGAGCAGTACTTC	CASSPVGPYEQYF
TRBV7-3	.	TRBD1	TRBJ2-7	TGTGCCAGCAGCACATACCCGGGACAGTCCTACGAGCAGTACTTC	CASSTYPGQSYEQYF
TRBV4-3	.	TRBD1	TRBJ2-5	TGCGCCAGCAGCCAAGAGAGGACAGGGGTTGGAGAGACCCAGTACTTC	CASSQERTGVGETQYF
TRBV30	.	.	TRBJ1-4	TGTGCCTGGAGTGTACGTAATGAAAAACTGTTTTTT	CAWSVRNEKLFF
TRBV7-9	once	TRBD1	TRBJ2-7	TGTGCCAGCAGCGACAGGGTCTACGAGCAGTACTTC	CASSDRVYEQYF
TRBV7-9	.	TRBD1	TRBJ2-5	TGTGCCAGCAGCGCGGACAGGGATAGAGAGACCCAGTACTTC	CASSADRDRETQYF
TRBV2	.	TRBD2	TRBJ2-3	TGTGCCATTGAAGGGAGGGAAGGTGGCACAGATACGCAGTATTTT	CAIEGREGGTDTQYF
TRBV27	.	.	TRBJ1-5	TGTGCCAGCAGTTTAACACAGACTAGCAATCAGCCCCAGCATTTT	CASSLTQTSNQPQHF
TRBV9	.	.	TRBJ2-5	TGTGCCAGCAGCCCAAGCGGACAAGAGACCCAGTACTTC	CASSPSGQETQYF
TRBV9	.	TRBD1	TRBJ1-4	TGTGCCAGCAGCGTAGGGGGACAGAATAATGAAAAACTGTTTTTT	CASSVGGQNNEKLFF
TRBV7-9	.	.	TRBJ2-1	TGTGCCAGCAGCCCTAGTGGCGGCTCCTACAATGAGCAGTTCTTC	CASSPSGGSYNEQFF
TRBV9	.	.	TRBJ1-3	TGTGCCAGCAGCCCTTCCCAGGGAAACACCATATATTTT	CASSPSQGNTIYF
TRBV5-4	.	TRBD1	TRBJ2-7	TGTGCCAGCAGCGCCCCGGGACAGGGGAACGAGCAGTACTTC	CASSAPGQGNEQYF
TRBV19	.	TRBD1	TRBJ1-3	TGTGCCAGTAGTATCGGGACAGGCTCTGGAAACACCATATATTTT	CASSIGTGSGNTIYF
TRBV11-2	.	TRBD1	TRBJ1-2	TGTGCCAGCAGCTTGGTTGGGACAGGCAACTATGGCTACACCTTC	CASSLVGTGNYGYTF
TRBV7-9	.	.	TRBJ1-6	TGTGCCAGCAGGGAGGATAATTCACCCCTCCACTTT	CASREDNSPLHF
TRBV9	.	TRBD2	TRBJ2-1	TGTGCCAGCAGCCTACACCGGACTAGCGAACACAATGAGCAGTTCTTC	CASSLHRTSEHNEQFF
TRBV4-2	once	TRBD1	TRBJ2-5	TGTGCCAGCAGCCAAGAATTTTGGGCCGGGGAACAGGGGGAAGAGACCCAGTACTTC	CASSQEFWAGEQGEETQYF